The 7 T cell receptor beta chains below were found in one sample sequenced in a study of regulatory T cells in long-lasting Graves disease. Time point noted: persistent/refractory GD, antithyroid drugs over 5 years with positive TRAb. Researchers made the TCR library from RNA that was extracted from PBMCs. Library construction for TCR beta used iRepertoire HTBI primers and Arm-PCR of CDR3 regions. Each CDR3 protein is one row after TCRdb ran MiXCR on the multiplex PCR reads. The sample lists hundreds of thousands of distinct CDR3 sequences, roughly 21% occurring once. The sequenced sample was peripheral blood mononuclear cells (PBMCs), obtained when the disease was refractory, from a patient treated with antithyroid drugs. The receptors originated from a female donor with Graves disease.

A few counts support this clonotype. The V call is TRBV24-1, the J call TRBJ2-7; 8 positions agree with TRBD1. After removal of 3 bases from V and 2 bases from J, the junction contained 5 bases not matched to a gene. This CDR3 contains 15 residues. Germline assignment: CDR1 KGHDR and CDR2 SFDVKD. CDR3 in amino acids: CATSDPTQGAYEQYF. CDR3 coding DNA: TGTGCCACCAGTGATCCTACACAGGGGGCCTACGAGCAGTACTTC.

This clonotype was detected many times. The CDR3 sequence: CASSHPGSLGETQYF. The CDR3 DNA follows: TGCGCCAGCAGCCACCCCGGGTCCCTCGGGGAGACCCAGTACTTC. This chain joins TRBV4-1 and TRBJ2-5; D not resolved. The ends were cut back, 3 bases at V and 5 bases at J, with 16 bases in the middle. CDR1 is MGHRA and CDR2 is YSYEKL in the germline V gene. CDR3 size: 15 residues.

This clonotype has ten or more counts. This chain links TRBV7-2 with TRBJ2-5; TRBD2 matches at 9 bases. This CDR3 contains 14 residues. Germline V gives CDR1 SGHTA, CDR2 FQGNSA. V was pared by 10 bases and J by 5 bases, with 11 bases of the junction left unmatched. CDR3 loop: CATSRAGGPETQYF. In DNA form, the CDR3 reads TGTGCCACCTCCCGGGCGGGGGGGCCGGAGACCCAGTACTTC.

The chain couples TRBV29-1 to TRBJ1-2; D call uncertain. This CDR3 is 12 amino acids long. V dropped 0 bases and J dropped 4 bases, with 6 bases sitting between them. CDR1 SQVTM and CDR2 ANQGSEA come from the germline V gene. DNA for the CDR3: TGCAGCGTTGAAGACCAATCCTATGGCTACACCTTC. Translation: CSVEDQSYGYTF. Full variable domain (missing parts from reference TRBV29-1 and TRBJ1-2): SAVISQKPSRDICQRGTSLTIQCQVDSQVTMMFWYRQQPGQSLTLIATANQGSEATYESGFVIDKFPISRPNLTFSTLTVSNMSPEDSSIYLCSVEDQSYGYTFGSGTRLTVV.

The chain is built from TRBV2 and TRBJ2-4; D not resolved. This CDR3 is built from 15 residues. Germline CDR1 SNHLY, CDR2 FYNNEI. Trimming took 4 bases from V and 7 from J, leaving 17 bases between them. DNA for the CDR3: TGTGCCAGCAGTGCGGGTCCCAAGCAATGGAACATTCAGTACTTC. Protein product: CASSAGPKQWNIQYF.

The V and J genes are TRBV5-1 and TRBJ2-2; D is possibly TRBD2 (6 bases). V dropped 3 bases and J dropped 5 bases, with 8 bases sitting between them. The CDR3 runs to 13 residues. CDR1 and CDR2 (germline): SGHRS, YFSETQ. DNA of the CDR3: TGCGCCAGCAGCTGGAGGGGAACCGGGGAGCTGTTTTTT. This sequence encodes CASSWRGTGELFF.

In its sample, this clonotype was seen a few times. The chain combines TRBV12-3 or TRBV12-4 with TRBJ1-3; D is uncertain. V was cut by 0 bases and J by 2 bases, with 8 bases left in between. The CDR3 has 15 amino acids. DNA of the CDR3: TGTGCCAGCAGTTTAGCCCGTAGGGCTGGAAACACCATATATTTT. It is translated as CASSLARRAGNTIYF.